Each of the 15 T cell receptor beta chains below was sequenced from the same sample in a study of T cell repertoires in cytomegalovirus infection. TCRdb fed the reads into MiXCR, producing one record per CDR3 protein. The data show 600,000 to 700,000 distinct CDR3 sequences, about 30% seen once. Their specific antigens are unknown. Specimen: cultured PBMCs, collected from culture after CMV antigen stimulation. All receptors come from a human donor in good health (CMV status not recorded). Some clones in this sample may be carry-over from other donors' samples.

V gene TRBV11-2 combines with J gene TRBJ2-3, with 9 bases matching TRBD1. Germline-derived CDR1 and CDR2 are SGHAT and FQNNGV. The CDR3 is made up of 16 amino acids. The ends lost 6 bases at V and 6 bases at J; junction bases unmatched: 13. In DNA form, the CDR3 reads TGTGCCAGCAGAACATTGGGGACAGGGAATTCCGATACGCAGTATTTT. Encoded protein: CASRTLGTGNSDTQYF.

The CDR3 loop is CASTPDRNSNQPQHF. The CDR3 region has the DNA TGTGCCAGCACCCCAGACAGAAATAGCAATCAGCCCCAGCATTTT. The rearrangement uses TRBV2 and TRBJ1-5; D might be TRBD1 (5 bases). This CDR3 spans 15 amino acids. CDR1 and CDR2 (germline): SNHLY, FYNNEI. Trimming took 7 bases from V and 0 from J, leaving 13 bases between them.

The rearrangement links TRBV7-2 to TRBJ2-3; 9 nucleotides agree with TRBD2. V shed 2 bases and J 6 bases; nucleotides not matched to a gene: 18. This CDR3 spans 19 amino acids. Germline-derived CDR1 and CDR2 are SGHTA and FQGNSA. The CDR3 protein is CASSLRGPGSGGSRDTQYF. CDR3 nucleotide sequence: TGTGCCAGCAGCTTAAGGGGGCCAGGAAGCGGGGGGAGTCGGGATACGCAGTATTTT.

This chain connects TRBV7-2 to TRBJ2-3, with D possibly being TRBD1 (5 bases). CDR3 size: 13 residues. The V gene's germline CDR1 is SGHTA and CDR2 FQGNSA. V was clipped by 5 bases and J by 6 bases, with 12 bases between them. Here the CDR3 reads CASSRTPGDTQYF. CDR3 sequence (DNA): TGTGCCAGCAGCCGCACCCCAGGGGATACGCAGTATTTT.

V and J are TRBV12-3 or TRBV12-4 and TRBJ1-3; 7 nucleotides align to TRBD1. CDR3 length: 14 residues. V was clipped by 6 bases and J by 4 bases; unmatched bases: 6. CDR3 in DNA: TGTGCCAGCAGGCCCACAGGGGCAGGAAACACCATATATTTT. It yields the protein CASRPTGAGNTIYF.

This clonotype was seen a handful of times. The rearrangement joins TRBV4-1 to TRBJ1-2; possibly TRBD1 for D (5 bases). The CDR3 spans 17 residues. Germline V CDR1 and CDR2: MGHRA, YSYEKL. The ends were cut back, 1 base at V and 6 bases at J, with 21 bases in the middle. CDR3 nucleotide sequence: TGCGCCAGCAGCCAAGGGGTCAGGGTGGGAAATGAGAATGGCTACACCTTC. Its translation is CASSQGVRVGNENGYTF.

V usage is TRBV9 and J usage is TRBJ1-5; TRBD1 might be the D (6 bases). Trimming took off 0 bases at V and 5 bases at J, with 12 bases between the two ends. The germline CDR1 and CDR2 sequences are SGDLS and YYNGEE. The length of the CDR3 is 15 residues. The DNA for the CDR3 is TGTGCCAGCAGCGTAGATCCTAGGGGGGATCAGCCCCAGCATTTT. Residues: CASSVDPRGDQPQHF.

This clonotype was observed a few times. This rearrangement joins TRBV12-3 or TRBV12-4 to TRBJ2-1; 7 nucleotides agree with TRBD2. The trim removed 6 bases at V and 5 bases at J, leaving 7 bases unmatched. The CDR3 has 14 residues. For the CDR3, the DNA is TGTGCCAGCAGCGGGGGGACTTGGGACAATGAGCAGTTCTTC. Residues: CASSGGTWDNEQFF.

This chain links TRBV7-9 with TRBJ1-1; TRBD1 is a possible D gene (5 bases). Deletions cut 5 bases from V and 4 bases from J, with 32 bases between. The germline gives CDR1 SEHNR, CDR2 FQNEAQ (reference sequence). The CDR3 is 20 residues long. The CDR3 here is CASSDSVGRGTNEGSTEAFF. The CDR3 nucleotides are TGTGCCAGCAGCGACTCCGTCGGGCGTGGGACTAACGAAGGGAGCACTGAAGCTTTCTTT.

V and J are TRBV27 and TRBJ2-7, with 15 bases that match TRBD2. The germline V gene has CDR1 MNHEY and CDR2 SMNVEV (reference sequence). V shed 6 bases and J 6 bases; nucleotides not matched to a gene: 3. CDR3 length equals 14 residues. The CDR3 coding sequence is TGTGCCAGCAGAAGGGGACTAGCGGGGGGCGAGCAGTACTTC. Its protein is CASRRGLAGGEQYF.

The chain combines TRBV11-2 with TRBJ1-1; D perhaps matches TRBD1 (6 bases). The germline CDR1 and CDR2 sequences are SGHAT and FQNNGV. V was clipped by 2 bases and J by 3 bases, with 10 bases between them. The CDR3 is 14 residues long. The CDR3 loop reads CASSLMYRDTEAFF. DNA for the CDR3: TGTGCCAGCAGCTTAATGTACAGGGACACTGAAGCTTTCTTT. Based on the CDR3 plus reference TRBV11-2 and TRBJ1-1, the full variable domain is EAGVAQSPRYKIIEKRQSVAFWCNPISGHATLYWYQQILGQGPKLLIQFQNNGVVDDSQLPKDRFSAERLKGVDSTLKIQPAKLEDSAVYLCASSLMYRDTEAFFGQGTRLTVV.

This clonotype came up a few times. The chain recombines TRBV24-1 with TRBJ2-5; D is unclear. Germline CDR1 reads KGHDR; CDR2 reads SFDVKD. Deletions cut 3 bases from V and 1 base from J, with 11 bases between. The CDR3 contains 15 residues. CDR3: CATSDPRLGQETQYF. CDR3 DNA sequence: TGTGCCACCAGTGATCCGAGGCTTGGCCAAGAGACCCAGTACTTC.

V and J are TRBV10-3 and TRBJ2-1; no clear D gene. Trimming pared 8 bases from V and 2 bases from J, leaving 4 bases between. From germline, CDR1 is ENHRY and CDR2 SYGVKD. This CDR3 is built from 11 residues. The CDR3 region is CAIGPYNEQFF. The CDR3 bases are TGTGCCATCGGACCCTACAATGAGCAGTTCTTC.

This chain links TRBV6-2 or TRBV6-3 with TRBJ2-7, with D unresolved. Trimming left V 4 bases short and J 6 bases short, with 10 bases between. There are 12 residues in the CDR3. Germline lookup yields CDR1 MNHEY and CDR2 SVGEGT. CDR3: CASSWASREQYF. For the CDR3, the DNA is TGTGCCAGCAGTTGGGCCTCCCGCGAGCAGTACTTC.

In nucleotides, the CDR3 is TGTGCCAGCTCAGCAAGACTAGAGCAAGAGACCCAGTACTTC. Amino acids: CASSARLEQETQYF. The chain joins TRBV18 to TRBJ2-5, with a tentative D call TRBD2 (6 bases). V was clipped by 5 bases and J by 2 bases, with 12 bases between them. The CDR3 runs to 14 residues. The germline gives CDR1 KGHSH, CDR2 LQKENI. Combining the CDR3 with reference TRBV18 and TRBJ2-5 gives the whole variable domain NAGVMQNPRHLVRRRGQEARLRCSPMKGHSHVYWYRQLPEEGLKFMVYLQKENIIDESGMPKERFSAEFPKEGPSILRIQQVVRGDSAAYFCASSARLEQETQYFGPGTRLLVL.